This T cell receptor (beta chain) was sequenced during a study of OX40 agonist ivuxolimab in advanced cancers. Overall study: Ivuxolimab, an antibody that agonizes OX40 (CD134), was administered to the patients. Patient treatment consisted of intravenous ivuxolimab administration every 2 weeks at 0.01 to 10 mg/kg. Study-wide results and caveats: In the 0.1 to 3.0 mg/kg range, CD4+ and CD8+ blood T cells had expanded clonally by week 6. Relative to CD4+, CD8+ T cells held more expanded clones on average.

Only a few counts were recorded for this clone. The antigen is unknown. Sequencing was performed with immunoSEQ multiplex PCR; in TCRdb, only in-frame clones are kept and a portion is missing. The sample shows 65,000 or so clones, approximately 84% of them seen only once. The germline V gene has CDR1 MNHNY and CDR2 SVGAGI (reference sequence). This CDR3 is 12 amino acids long. The V gene lost 4 bases and the J gene lost 2 bases, with 4 bases spanning the gap. This clonotype was obtained from an adult with an advanced solid tumor such as melanoma, head and neck, liver or kidney cancer. The sequenced sample was CD4+ or CD8+ T cells sorted from blood, obtained in a trial of the OX40 agonist ivuxolimab. This chain uses TRBV6-6 with TRBJ2-3; D not certain. CDR3 DNA: TGTGCCAGCAGTTTGGCCACAGATACGCAGTATTTT. It yields the protein CASSLATDTQYF.